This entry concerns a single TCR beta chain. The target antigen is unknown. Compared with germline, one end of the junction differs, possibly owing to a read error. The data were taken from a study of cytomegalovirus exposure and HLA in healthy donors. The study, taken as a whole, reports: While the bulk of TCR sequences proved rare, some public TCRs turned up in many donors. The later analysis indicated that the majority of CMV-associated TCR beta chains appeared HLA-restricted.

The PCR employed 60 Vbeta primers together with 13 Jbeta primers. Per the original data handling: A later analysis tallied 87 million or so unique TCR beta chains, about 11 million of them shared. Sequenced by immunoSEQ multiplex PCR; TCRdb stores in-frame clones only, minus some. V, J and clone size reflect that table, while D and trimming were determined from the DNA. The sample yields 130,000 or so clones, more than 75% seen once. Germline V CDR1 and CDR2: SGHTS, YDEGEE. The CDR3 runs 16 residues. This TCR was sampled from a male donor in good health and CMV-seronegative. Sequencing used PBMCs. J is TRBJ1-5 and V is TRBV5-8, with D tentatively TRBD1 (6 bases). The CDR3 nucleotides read TGTGTCAGCAGTCGGGACAAGATTAAAATCAATCAGCCCCAGCATTTT. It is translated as CVSSRDKIKINQPQHF.